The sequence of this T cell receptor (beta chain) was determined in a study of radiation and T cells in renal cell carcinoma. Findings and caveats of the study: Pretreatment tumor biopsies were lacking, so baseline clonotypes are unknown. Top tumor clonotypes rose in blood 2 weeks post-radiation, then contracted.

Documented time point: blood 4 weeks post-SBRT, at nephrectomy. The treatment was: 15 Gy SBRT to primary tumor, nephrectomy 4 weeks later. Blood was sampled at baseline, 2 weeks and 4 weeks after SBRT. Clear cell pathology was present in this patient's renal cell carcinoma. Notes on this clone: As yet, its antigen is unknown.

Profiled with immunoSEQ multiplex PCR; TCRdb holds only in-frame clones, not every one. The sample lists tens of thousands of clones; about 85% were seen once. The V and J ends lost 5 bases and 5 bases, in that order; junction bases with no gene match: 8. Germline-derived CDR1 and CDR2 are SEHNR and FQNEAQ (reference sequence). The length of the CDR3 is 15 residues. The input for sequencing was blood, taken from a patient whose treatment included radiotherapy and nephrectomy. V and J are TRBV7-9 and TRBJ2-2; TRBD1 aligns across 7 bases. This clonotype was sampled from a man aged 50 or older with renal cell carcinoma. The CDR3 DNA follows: TGTGCCAGCAGCCGAACAGGGGTTGGGACCGGGGAGCTGTTTTTT. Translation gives CASSRTGVGTGELFF.